One sample yielded the 22 T cell receptor beta chains listed below, sequenced in a study of radiation and T cells in renal cell carcinoma. The assay was immunoSEQ multiplex PCR, and TCRdb's table has in-frame clones only and misses some. The sample has some 130,000 clones; 88% are singletons. The time point was: blood 2 weeks post-SBRT. Specified treatment: 15 Gy SBRT to primary tumor, nephrectomy 4 weeks later. The starting material was blood, obtained from a patient whose treatment included radiotherapy and nephrectomy. The receptors originated from a woman between 70 and 85 years old with renal cell carcinoma.

This clone was seen a few times. The V gene is TRBV14, the J gene TRBJ1-3; D may be TRBD1 (6 bases). CDR1 and CDR2 from the germline V gene are SGHDN and FVKESK. This CDR3 spans 15 amino acids. The V end was cut by 4 bases, the J end by 2 bases, with 12 bases between. The CDR3 DNA is TGTGCCAGCAGCCTAAAAGGGGGAGCTGGAAACACCATATATTTT. The encoded protein is CASSLKGGAGNTIYF.

The V gene is TRBV7-3, the J gene TRBJ2-1; D not resolved. Per germline, CDR1 SGHTA and CDR2 FQGTGA. Trimming removed 5 bases from V and 9 bases from J, with 17 bases in between. The CDR3 contains 14 residues. CDR3 in DNA: TGTGCCAGCAGCCCCGGTGGGGTCATCAGTGAGCAGTTCTTC. This translates into CASSPGGVISEQFF. The full variable domain, completed using reference TRBV7-3 and TRBJ2-1, is GAGVSQTPSNKVTEKGKYVELRCDPISGHTALYWYRQSLGQGPEFLIYFQGTGAADDSGLPNDRFFAVRPEGSVSTLKIQRTERGDSAVYLCASSPGGVISEQFFGPGTRLTVL.

This sequence joins TRBV9 and TRBJ2-1, with 9 bases lining up with TRBD1. Per germline, CDR1 SGDLS and CDR2 YYNGEE. The V segment lost 3 bases and the J segment 9 bases; nucleotides outside the gene matches: 7. The CDR3 has 14 residues. The chain's CDR3 is CASSGLNRGPEQFF. CDR3 nucleotides: TGTGCCAGCAGCGGACTAAACAGGGGGCCTGAGCAGTTCTTC.

The gene calls are TRBV14 and TRBJ2-2; 8 bases are a match to TRBD1. V lost 4 bases and J lost 5; bases outside the gene matches: 9. Germline CDR1 is SGHDN and CDR2 is FVKESK. The CDR3 is 16 residues long. This CDR3 is CASSPSGGGFTGELFF. The CDR3 nucleotides are TGTGCCAGCAGCCCCTCAGGGGGCGGTTTTACCGGGGAGCTGTTTTTT.

The chain is built from TRBV19 and TRBJ2-3; the D is unclear. Germline V gives CDR1 LNHDA, CDR2 SQIVND (reference sequence). CDR3 size: 11 residues. Trimming cost V 1 base and J 6 bases, with 2 bases left between them. The CDR3 DNA sequence: TGTGCCAGTAGTATAGGTGATACGCAGTATTTT. Its translation is CASSIGDTQYF.

This chain links TRBV2 with TRBJ1-5; D is uncertain. The CDR3 runs 11 residues. Germline assignment: CDR1 SNHLY and CDR2 FYNNEI. The V gene lost 0 bases and the J gene lost 14 bases, with 8 bases spanning the gap. The CDR3 nucleotides read TGTGCCAGCAGTGAAGCCACTGTCGAGCATTTT. This gives the protein CASSEATVEHF.

The genes are TRBV6-1 and TRBJ1-5; D is possibly TRBD1 (5 bases). The germline CDR1 and CDR2 sequences are MNHNS and SASEGT. V was clipped by 10 bases and J by 2 bases, with 12 bases between them. The CDR3 spans 13 residues. In DNA form, the CDR3 reads TGTGCCACCCAGGGAGCGGGCAATCAGCCCCAGCATTTT. It yields the protein CATQGAGNQPQHF.

The CDR3 bases are TGCGCCAGCAGTCGAGATCTACGGGATACGCAGTATTTT. Translating it yields CASSRDLRDTQYF. This rearrangement joins TRBV4-3 to TRBJ2-3; D is unresolved. Trimming pared 6 bases from V and 6 bases from J, leaving 13 bases between. This CDR3 comprises 13 residues. Germline values: CDR1 LGHNA, CDR2 YSLEER.

The J gene is TRBJ2-7, the V gene TRBV28; D may match TRBD1 or TRBD2 (5 bases each). This CDR3 spans 15 amino acids. CDR1 is MDHEN, CDR2 SYDVKM, per germline. The V and J ends lost 6 bases and 5 bases respectively, with 20 bases between them. The CDR3 nucleotides are TGTGCCAGCAGCTCGAGGGGTAGGGGCCTCCACGAGCAGTACTTC. This codes for CASSSRGRGLHEQYF.

The rearrangement joins TRBV25-1 to TRBJ2-7; the D gene is possibly TRBD2 (5 bases). V was pared by 2 bases and J by 11 bases, with 13 bases between. Germline values: CDR1 MGHDK, CDR2 SYGVNS. The CDR3 has 12 residues. The CDR3: CASSENHGVEYF. The CDR3 DNA reads TGTGCCAGCAGTGAAAATCACGGGGTAGAGTACTTC.

The chain links TRBV30 to TRBJ2-7; TRBD1 agrees at 9 bases. V shed 1 base and J 4 bases; nucleotides not matched to a gene: 5. This CDR3 comprises 14 residues. Germline V gene lookup returns CDR1 GTSNPN and CDR2 SVGIG (reference sequence). Here the CDR3 DNA reads TGTGCCTGGAGTGCCGGGACAGGGTTTTACGAGCAGTACTTC. As protein: CAWSAGTGFYEQYF.

The rearrangement links TRBV10-3 to TRBJ2-5, with TRBD1 as a possible D gene (6 bases). The germline V and J ends were trimmed by 2 bases and 4 bases, with 11 bases remaining between them. Germline V gene sequence: CDR1 ENHRY, CDR2 SYGVKD. This CDR3 has 14 residues. CDR3 loop: CAISEGGGGETQYF. The CDR3 DNA reads as TGTGCCATCAGTGAGGGGGGCGGAGGAGAGACCCAGTACTTC.

V is TRBV4-3 and J is TRBJ2-7, with 7 bases identical to TRBD2. This CDR3 contains 17 residues. Trimming removed 4 bases from V and 1 base from J; junction bases left unmatched: 13. Germline V lookup: CDR1 LGHNA, CDR2 YSLEER. CDR3 sequence: CASSREVQGGSSYEQYF. The CDR3, as DNA: TGCGCCAGCAGCCGAGAAGTTCAGGGAGGGTCTTCCTACGAGCAGTACTTC.

The gene calls are TRBV11-1 and TRBJ2-3, with a weak D call TRBD2 (5 bases). Trimming removed 3 bases at V and 4 bases at J, with 11 bases between. This CDR3 spans 14 amino acids. Looked up from germline, CDR1 is SGHAT and CDR2 is FQDESV (reference sequence). CDR3 in DNA: TGTGCCAGCAGCTTCGGGGAGTCGGCAGATACGCAGTATTTT. Translating it yields CASSFGESADTQYF.

Details on this clone: Distinct nucleotide sequences in the sample also encode this CDR3. The chain carries TRBV30 and TRBJ1-5, with TRBD1 as a possible D gene (5 bases). Germline V gene lookup returns CDR1 GTSNPN and CDR2 SVGIG (reference sequence). Trimming left V 0 bases short and J 2 bases short, with 8 bases between. The CDR3 is made up of 14 amino acids. The CDR3 reads CAWSVRGGNQPQHF. CDR3 in DNA: TGTGCCTGGAGTGTGCGAGGGGGCAATCAGCCCCAGCATTTT.

This chain uses TRBV6-1 with TRBJ1-5; 9 nucleotides agree with TRBD1. The V gene's germline CDR1 is MNHNS and CDR2 SASEGT. J gave up 4 bases and V 5 bases, and 3 bases lay outside the gene matches. The CDR3 is made up of 14 amino acids. CDR3 DNA sequence: TGTGCCAGCAGTAGGACAGGGGAGAATCAGCCCCAGCATTTT. Residues: CASSRTGENQPQHF.

This rearrangement joins TRBV5-4 to TRBJ2-6; D is perhaps TRBD1 (5 bases). The CDR3 is made up of 16 amino acids. V lost 2 bases, J lost 0 bases, and 9 bases lay in between. Germline lookup yields CDR1 SGHNT and CDR2 YYREEE (reference sequence). The CDR3 region is CASSFTGHSGANVLTF. In DNA, the CDR3 is TGTGCCAGCAGCTTTACAGGTCACTCTGGGGCCAACGTCCTGACTTTC.

The chain employs TRBV14 and TRBJ1-2, with D unclear. Germline loops: CDR1 SGHDN, CDR2 FVKESK. V was shortened by 0 bases and J by 4 bases, with 9 bases between the two germline ends. This CDR3 contains 14 residues. The CDR3 DNA sequence: TGTGCCAGCAGCCAAGATTCGGCAGCCTATGGCTACACCTTC. It specifies CASSQDSAAYGYTF.

The rearrangement links TRBV27 to TRBJ1-2, with unresolved D. The CDR3 length is 17 residues. Germline-derived CDR1 and CDR2 are MNHEY and SMNVEV (reference sequence). Trimming shortened V by 1 base and J by 0 bases, and 15 bases separated the two germline ends. As DNA, the CDR3 is TGTGCCAGCAGTTTATATAGACGGGTCGGGGCTAACTATGGCTACACCTTC. Protein: CASSLYRRVGANYGYTF.

The gene calls are TRBV5-4 and TRBJ1-2, with TRBD1 as a possible D gene (6 bases). This CDR3 spans 15 amino acids. With 0 bases removed from V and 4 bases from J, the gap between germline ends came to 13 bases. Germline CDR1 SGHNT, CDR2 YYREEE (reference sequence). This chain's CDR3 is CASSLVGTTTYGYTF. CDR3 in DNA: TGTGCCAGCAGCTTGGTTGGGACAACAACCTATGGCTACACCTTC.

V gene TRBV9 combines with J gene TRBJ2-2; 10 bases map to TRBD1. This CDR3 contains 17 residues. The junction had 7 bases not matched to a gene; V was cut back by 1 base and J by 4 bases. Germline CDR1 reads SGDLS; CDR2 reads YYNGEE. The CDR3 protein is CASSVLDRGFGTGELFF. Written as DNA, the CDR3 is TGTGCCAGCAGCGTATTGGACAGGGGGTTTGGCACCGGGGAGCTGTTTTTT.

The genes are TRBV5-6 and TRBJ2-1; D is ambiguous. V shed 2 bases and J shed 0 bases, with 12 bases lying between them. Germline V CDR1 and CDR2: SGHDT, YYEEEE. CDR3 length: 16 residues. The CDR3 loop reads CASSFWTKISYNEQFF. The DNA of the CDR3 is TGTGCCAGCAGCTTCTGGACGAAAATCTCCTACAATGAGCAGTTCTTC.